The next 5 T cell receptor beta chains were all read from a single sample in a study of blood T cell repertoires in COVID-19. Measured with immunoSEQ multiplex PCR; TCRdb has only the in-frame clones, and not every one. The sample has fewer than 400,000 clones, around 84% seen once. What was sequenced was peripheral blood. Receptors were obtained from a human donor in a cohort sampled during active COVID-19.

This clone was observed many times. The V call is TRBV2, the J call TRBJ1-6; tentative D call: TRBD1 (6 bases). V dropped 4 bases and J dropped 2 bases, with 9 bases sitting between them. Germline-derived CDR1 and CDR2 are SNHLY and FYNNEI. This CDR3 is built from 15 residues. The CDR3 sequence: CASSAWTAYNSPLHF. CDR3 bases: TGTGCCAGCAGTGCGTGGACAGCCTATAATTCACCCCTCCACTTT.

In its sample, this clone was seen once. The genes are TRBV29-1 and TRBJ1-1; TRBD1 is a possible D gene (6 bases). Germline lookup yields CDR1 SQVTM and CDR2 ANQGSEA. The CDR3 is 14 amino acids. Trimming stripped 3 bases from V and 0 bases from J, with 11 bases between. CDR3 region: CSVERTVMNTEAFF. The CDR3 bases are TGCAGCGTTGAGCGGACAGTCATGAACACTGAAGCTTTCTTT.

This sequence joins TRBV6-5 and TRBJ1-1; D not certain. Trimming took 5 bases from V and 2 from J, leaving 12 bases between them. Germline V lookup: CDR1 MNHEY, CDR2 SVGAGI. The CDR3 runs to 14 residues. In nucleotides, the CDR3 is TGTGCCAGCAGTCCCGGCGGGCCTAACACTGAAGCTTTCTTT. Translation: CASSPGGPNTEAFF.

The chain links TRBV13 to TRBJ2-3; 7 positions match TRBD1. The ends lost 2 bases at V and 0 bases at J; junction bases unmatched: 5. The CDR3 has 16 residues. CDR1 PRHDT and CDR2 FYEKMQ come from the germline V gene (reference sequence). As DNA, the CDR3 is TGTGCCAGCAGCTTACGACAGGGTGAAAGCACAGATACGCAGTATTTT. Amino acid sequence: CASSLRQGESTDTQYF.

V gene TRBV7-9 combines with J gene TRBJ2-1; 7 nucleotides align to TRBD2. Germline V lookup: CDR1 SEHNR, CDR2 FQNEAQ (reference sequence). With V trimmed by 2 bases and J by 7 bases, 8 bases remained unmatched. The CDR3 is 15 amino acids. The CDR3 DNA sequence: TGTGCCAGCAGCTTACTAGCGGTCAGAGGGAATGAGCAGTTCTTC. As protein: CASSLLAVRGNEQFF. Looking up the rest from reference TRBV7-9 and TRBJ2-1 gives the full variable domain: DTGVSQNPRHKITKRGQNVTFRCDPISEHNRLYWYRQTLGQGPEFLTYFQNEAQLEKSRLLSDRFSAERPKGSFSTLEIQRTEQGDSAMYLCASSLLAVRGNEQFFGPGTRLTVL.